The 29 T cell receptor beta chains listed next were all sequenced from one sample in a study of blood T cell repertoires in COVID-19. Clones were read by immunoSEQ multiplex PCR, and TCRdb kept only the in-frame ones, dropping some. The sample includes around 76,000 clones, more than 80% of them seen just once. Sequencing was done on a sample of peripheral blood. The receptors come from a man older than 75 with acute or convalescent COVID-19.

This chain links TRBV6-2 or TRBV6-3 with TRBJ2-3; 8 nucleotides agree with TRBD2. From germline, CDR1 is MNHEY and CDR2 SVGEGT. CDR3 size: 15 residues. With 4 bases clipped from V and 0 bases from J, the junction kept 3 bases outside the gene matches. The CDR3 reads CASSSRGASTDTQYF. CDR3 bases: TGTGCCAGCAGTTCGCGGGGGGCAAGCACAGATACGCAGTATTTT.

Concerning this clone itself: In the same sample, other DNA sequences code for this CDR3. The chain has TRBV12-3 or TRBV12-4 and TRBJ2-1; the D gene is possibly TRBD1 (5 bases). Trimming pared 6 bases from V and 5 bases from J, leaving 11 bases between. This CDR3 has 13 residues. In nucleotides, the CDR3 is TGTGCCAGCAGCTCTACAGGAGACAATGAGCAGTTCTTC. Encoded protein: CASSSTGDNEQFF.

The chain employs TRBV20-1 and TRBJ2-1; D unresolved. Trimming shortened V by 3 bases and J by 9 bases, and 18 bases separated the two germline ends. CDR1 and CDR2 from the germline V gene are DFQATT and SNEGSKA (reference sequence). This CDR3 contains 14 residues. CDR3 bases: TGCAGTGCTAGTCTCCCACGCGGTCTGGGTGAGCAGTTCTTC. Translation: CSASLPRGLGEQFF.

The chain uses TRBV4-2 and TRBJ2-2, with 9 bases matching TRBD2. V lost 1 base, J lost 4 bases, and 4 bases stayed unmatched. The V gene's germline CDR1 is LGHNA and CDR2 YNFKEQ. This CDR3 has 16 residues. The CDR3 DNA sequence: TGTGCCAGCAGCCAAGCCCAGACTAGCGGCACCGGGGAGCTGTTTTTT. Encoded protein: CASSQAQTSGTGELFF.

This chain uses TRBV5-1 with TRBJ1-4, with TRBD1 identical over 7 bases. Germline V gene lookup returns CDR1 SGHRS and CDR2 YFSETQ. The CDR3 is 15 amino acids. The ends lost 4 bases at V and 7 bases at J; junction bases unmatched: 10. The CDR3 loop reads CASSRTGDLSEKLFF. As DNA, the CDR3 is TGCGCCAGCAGCCGTACAGGGGATCTTAGTGAAAAACTGTTTTTT. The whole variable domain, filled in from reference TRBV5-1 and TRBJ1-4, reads KAGVTQTPRYLIKTRGQQVTLSCSPISGHRSVSWYQQTPGQGLQFLFEYFSETQRNKGNFPGRFSGRQFSNSRSEMNVSTLELGDSALYLCASSRTGDLSEKLFFGSGTQLSVL.

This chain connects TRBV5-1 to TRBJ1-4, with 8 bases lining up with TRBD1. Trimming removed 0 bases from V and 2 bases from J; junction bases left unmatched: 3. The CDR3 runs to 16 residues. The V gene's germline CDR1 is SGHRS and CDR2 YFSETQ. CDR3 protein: CASSLVGQGTNEKLFF. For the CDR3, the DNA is TGCGCCAGCAGCTTGGTCGGACAGGGTACTAATGAAAAACTGTTTTTT.

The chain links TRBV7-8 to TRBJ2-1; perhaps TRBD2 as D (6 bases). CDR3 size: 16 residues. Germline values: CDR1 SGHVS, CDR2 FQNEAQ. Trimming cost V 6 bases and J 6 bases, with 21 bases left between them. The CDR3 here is CASSLGTGLQVNEQFF. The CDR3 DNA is TGTGCCAGCAGTTTGGGTACGGGACTGCAGGTCAATGAGCAGTTCTTC.

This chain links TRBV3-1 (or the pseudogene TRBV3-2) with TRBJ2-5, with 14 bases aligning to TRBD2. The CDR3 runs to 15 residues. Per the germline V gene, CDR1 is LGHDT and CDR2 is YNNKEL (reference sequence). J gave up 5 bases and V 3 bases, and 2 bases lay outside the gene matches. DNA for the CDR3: TGTGCCAGCAGCCAGGGACTAGCGGGGGTTGAGACCCAGTACTTC. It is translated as CASSQGLAGVETQYF.

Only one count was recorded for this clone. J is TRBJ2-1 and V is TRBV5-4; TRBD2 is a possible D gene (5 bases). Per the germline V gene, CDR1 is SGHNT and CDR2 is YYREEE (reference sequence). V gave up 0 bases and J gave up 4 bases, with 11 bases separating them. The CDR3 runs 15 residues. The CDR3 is CASSLVSGNYNEQFF. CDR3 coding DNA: TGTGCCAGCAGCTTGGTGTCGGGAAATTACAATGAGCAGTTCTTC. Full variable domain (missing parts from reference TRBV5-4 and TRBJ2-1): ETGVTQSPTHLIKTRGQQVTLRCSSQSGHNTVSWYQQALGQGPQFIFQYYREEENGRGNFPPRFSGLQFPNYSSELNVNALELDDSALYLCASSLVSGNYNEQFFGPGTRLTVL.

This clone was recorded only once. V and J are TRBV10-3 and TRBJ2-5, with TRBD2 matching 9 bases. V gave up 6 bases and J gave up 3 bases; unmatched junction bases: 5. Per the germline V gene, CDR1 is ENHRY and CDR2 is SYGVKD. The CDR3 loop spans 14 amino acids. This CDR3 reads CAISLTSGEETQYF. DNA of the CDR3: TGTGCCATCAGCCTGACTAGCGGTGAAGAGACCCAGTACTTC.

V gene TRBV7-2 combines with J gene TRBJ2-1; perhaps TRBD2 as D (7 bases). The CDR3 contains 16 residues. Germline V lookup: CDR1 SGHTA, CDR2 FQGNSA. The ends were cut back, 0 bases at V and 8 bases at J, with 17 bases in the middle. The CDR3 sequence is CASSLARGLGGYEQFF. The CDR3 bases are TGTGCCAGCAGCTTAGCGAGAGGACTAGGGGGGTATGAGCAGTTCTTC.

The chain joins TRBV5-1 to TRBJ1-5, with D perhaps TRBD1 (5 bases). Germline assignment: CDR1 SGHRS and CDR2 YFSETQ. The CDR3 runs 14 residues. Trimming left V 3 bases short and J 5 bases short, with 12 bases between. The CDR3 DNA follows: TGCGCCAGCAGCTATACAACAGGAGATCAGCCCCAGCATTTT. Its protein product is CASSYTTGDQPQHF.

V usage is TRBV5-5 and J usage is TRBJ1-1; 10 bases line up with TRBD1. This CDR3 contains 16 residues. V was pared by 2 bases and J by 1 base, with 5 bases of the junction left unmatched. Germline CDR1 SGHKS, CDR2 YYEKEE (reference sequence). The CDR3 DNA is TGTGCCAGCAGCTTCGGACAGGGGGGCACGAACACTGAAGCTTTCTTT. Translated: CASSFGQGGTNTEAFF.

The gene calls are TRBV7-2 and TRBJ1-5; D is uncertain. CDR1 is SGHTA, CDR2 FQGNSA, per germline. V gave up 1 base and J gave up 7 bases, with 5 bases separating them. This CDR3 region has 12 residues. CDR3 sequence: CASSLGGQPQHF. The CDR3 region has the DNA TGTGCCAGCAGCTTAGGAGGACAGCCCCAGCATTTT.

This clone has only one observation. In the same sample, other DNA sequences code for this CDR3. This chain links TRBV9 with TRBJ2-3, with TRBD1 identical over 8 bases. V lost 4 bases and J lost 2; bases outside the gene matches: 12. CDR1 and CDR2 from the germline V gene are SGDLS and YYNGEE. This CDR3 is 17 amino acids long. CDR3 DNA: TGTGCCAGCAGCCCCCTTTTTAGGACAGGGATCACAGATACGCAGTATTTT. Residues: CASSPLFRTGITDTQYF.

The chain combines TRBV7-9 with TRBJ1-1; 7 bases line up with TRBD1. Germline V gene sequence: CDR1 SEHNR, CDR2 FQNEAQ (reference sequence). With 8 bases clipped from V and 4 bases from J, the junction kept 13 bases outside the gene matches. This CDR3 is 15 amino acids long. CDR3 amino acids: CASSRQGFQSTEAFF. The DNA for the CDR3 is TGTGCCAGCTCCCGACAGGGCTTTCAATCCACTGAAGCTTTCTTT. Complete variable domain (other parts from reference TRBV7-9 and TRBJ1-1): DTGVSQNPRHKITKRGQNVTFRCDPISEHNRLYWYRQTLGQGPEFLTYFQNEAQLEKSRLLSDRFSAERPKGSFSTLEIQRTEQGDSAMYLCASSRQGFQSTEAFFGQGTRLTVV.

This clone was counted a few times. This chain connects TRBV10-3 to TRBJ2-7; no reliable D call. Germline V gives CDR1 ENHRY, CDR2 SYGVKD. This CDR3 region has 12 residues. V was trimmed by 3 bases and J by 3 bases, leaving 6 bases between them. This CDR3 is CAISDQIYEQYF. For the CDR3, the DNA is TGTGCCATCAGTGACCAGATCTACGAGCAGTACTTC.

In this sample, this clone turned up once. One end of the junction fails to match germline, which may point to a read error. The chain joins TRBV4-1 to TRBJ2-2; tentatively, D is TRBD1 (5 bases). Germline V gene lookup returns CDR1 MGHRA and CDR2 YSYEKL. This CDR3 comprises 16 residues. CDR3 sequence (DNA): TGCGCCAGCAGCGAAGACATCAGGGCGCGCACCGGGGAGCTGTTTTTT. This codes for CASSEDIRARTGELFF.

CDR3 coding DNA: TGTGCCAGCAGCTTAAATATACAGGGCAGGTATGGCTACACCTTC. It codes for CASSLNIQGRYGYTF. The chain uses TRBV7-3 and TRBJ1-2; a possible D gene is TRBD1 (6 bases). V lost 1 base and J lost 5, with 14 bases in between. The CDR3 is 15 amino acids. Germline V gene sequence: CDR1 SGHTA, CDR2 FQGTGA.

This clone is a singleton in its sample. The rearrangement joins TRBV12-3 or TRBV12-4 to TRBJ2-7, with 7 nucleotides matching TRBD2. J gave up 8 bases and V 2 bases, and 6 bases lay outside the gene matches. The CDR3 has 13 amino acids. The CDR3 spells CASSLFAGDQQYF. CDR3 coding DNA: TGTGCCAGCAGTTTATTCGCGGGAGACCAGCAGTACTTC.

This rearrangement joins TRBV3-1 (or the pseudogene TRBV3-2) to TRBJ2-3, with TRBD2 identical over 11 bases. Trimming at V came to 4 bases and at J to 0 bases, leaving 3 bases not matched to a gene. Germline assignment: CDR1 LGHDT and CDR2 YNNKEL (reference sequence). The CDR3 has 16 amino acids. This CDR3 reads CASSPRTSGSTDTQYF. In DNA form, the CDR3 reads TGTGCCAGCAGCCCAAGGACTAGCGGGAGCACAGATACGCAGTATTTT.

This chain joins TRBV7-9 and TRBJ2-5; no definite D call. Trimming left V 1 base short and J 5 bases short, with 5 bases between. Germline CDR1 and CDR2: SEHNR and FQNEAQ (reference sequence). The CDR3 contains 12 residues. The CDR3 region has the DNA TGTGCCAGCAGCTTAGTTGGCGAGACCCAGTACTTC. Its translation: CASSLVGETQYF.

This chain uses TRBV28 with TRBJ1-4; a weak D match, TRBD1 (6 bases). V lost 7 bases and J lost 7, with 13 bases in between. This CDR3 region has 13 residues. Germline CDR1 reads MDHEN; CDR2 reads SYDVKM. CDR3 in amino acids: CASNPRDTEKLFF. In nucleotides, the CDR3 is TGTGCCAGCAACCCTCGGGACACTGAAAAACTGTTTTTT.

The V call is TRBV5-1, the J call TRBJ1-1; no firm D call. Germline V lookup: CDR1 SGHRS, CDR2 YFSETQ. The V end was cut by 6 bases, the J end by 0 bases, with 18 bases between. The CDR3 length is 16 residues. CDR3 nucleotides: TGCGCCAGCACTAGTGGCCGGTGGGAGATGAACACTGAAGCTTTCTTT. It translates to CASTSGRWEMNTEAFF.

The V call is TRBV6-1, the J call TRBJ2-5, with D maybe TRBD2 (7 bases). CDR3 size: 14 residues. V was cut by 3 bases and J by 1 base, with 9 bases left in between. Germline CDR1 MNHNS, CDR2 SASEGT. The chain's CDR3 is CASSERGPQETQYF. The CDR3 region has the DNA TGTGCCAGCAGTGAGCGGGGGCCCCAAGAGACCCAGTACTTC.

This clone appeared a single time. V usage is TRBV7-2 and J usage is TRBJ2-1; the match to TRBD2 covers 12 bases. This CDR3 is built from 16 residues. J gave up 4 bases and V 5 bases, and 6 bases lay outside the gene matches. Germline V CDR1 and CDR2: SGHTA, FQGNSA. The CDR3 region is CASSLRLAGAYNEQFF. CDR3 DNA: TGTGCCAGCAGCCTAAGACTAGCGGGAGCTTACAATGAGCAGTTCTTC.

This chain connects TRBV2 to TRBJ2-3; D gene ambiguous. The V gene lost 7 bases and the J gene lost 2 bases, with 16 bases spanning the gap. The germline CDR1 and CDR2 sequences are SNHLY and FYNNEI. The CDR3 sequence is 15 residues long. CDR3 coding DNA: TGTGCCAGCACCCCGCTCGTTCGGTCCACAGATACGCAGTATTTT. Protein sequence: CASTPLVRSTDTQYF.

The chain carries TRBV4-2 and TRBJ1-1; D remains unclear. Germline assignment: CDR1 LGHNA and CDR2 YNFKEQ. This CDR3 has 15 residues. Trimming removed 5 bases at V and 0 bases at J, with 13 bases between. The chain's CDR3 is CASSLTRVVNTEAFF. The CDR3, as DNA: TGTGCCAGCAGCTTAACACGGGTTGTGAACACTGAAGCTTTCTTT.

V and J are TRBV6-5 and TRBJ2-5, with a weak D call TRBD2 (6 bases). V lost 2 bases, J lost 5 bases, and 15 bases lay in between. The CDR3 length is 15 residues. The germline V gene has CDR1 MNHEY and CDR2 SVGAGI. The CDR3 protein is CASSYGSSAGETQYF. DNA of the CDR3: TGTGCCAGCAGTTACGGGTCTAGCGCGGGGGAGACCCAGTACTTC.